These 23 T cell receptor beta chains originate from one sample sequenced in a study of shared clonotypes between healthy human individuals. The method was immunoSEQ multiplex PCR; TCRdb's version includes in-frame clones alone and lacks a portion of them. The data hold a few hundred thousand clones, with approximately 70% observed a single time. The material sequenced was memory CD4+ T cells sorted from blood. Described subset: CD45RA-negative fraction. These receptors were collected from a man between 25 and 39 years old in good health.

The chain links TRBV6-5 to TRBJ2-7; TRBD1 matches 7 bases. CDR3 size: 15 residues. CDR1 and CDR2 (germline): MNHEY, SVGAGI. V lost 2 bases to trimming and J lost 3 bases; unmatched junction nucleotides: 7. CDR3 in DNA: TGTGCCAGCAGTTACGCGACAGGGTTCGGCTACGAGCAGTACTTC. Protein sequence: CASSYATGFGYEQYF.

The rearrangement links TRBV7-2 to TRBJ2-2, with 11 bases matching TRBD1. Germline CDR1 and CDR2: SGHTA and FQGNSA. CDR3 size: 15 residues. V lost 2 bases and J lost 6; bases outside the gene matches: 2. This chain's CDR3 is CASSLPGQGAGELFF. The CDR3 nucleotides read TGTGCCAGCAGCTTACCGGGACAGGGGGCCGGGGAGCTGTTTTTT.

The chain carries TRBV28 and TRBJ2-7; 8 nucleotides line up with TRBD1. Germline loops: CDR1 MDHEN, CDR2 SYDVKM. V lost 5 bases to trimming and J lost 7 bases; unmatched junction nucleotides: 10. The CDR3 has 14 residues. This CDR3 reads CASSADRVRKEQYF. In DNA form, the CDR3 reads TGTGCCAGCAGTGCGGACAGGGTGAGGAAAGAGCAGTACTTC.

The rearrangement links TRBV6-4 to TRBJ2-5, with TRBD2 matching over 9 bases. The J segment lost 4 bases and the V segment lost 4 bases, leaving 10 bases of the junction unmatched. The CDR3 consists of 16 residues. CDR1 is MRHNA, CDR2 SNTAGT, per germline. Here the CDR3 reads CASSVDAGGMLETQYF. In nucleotides, the CDR3 is TGTGCCAGCAGTGTCGATGCGGGAGGGATGCTAGAGACCCAGTACTTC.

The gene calls are TRBV19 and TRBJ1-5; D gene uncertain. Germline CDR1 LNHDA, CDR2 SQIVND (reference sequence). The length of the CDR3 is 14 residues. The V and J ends lost 2 bases and 0 bases respectively, with 5 bases between them. The CDR3 region has the DNA TGTGCCAGTAGTATAAGGAATAGCAATCAGCCCCAGCATTTT. It encodes CASSIRNSNQPQHF.

V usage is TRBV5-5 and J usage is TRBJ1-5, with D unclear. Trimming took 4 bases from V and 3 from J, leaving 11 bases between them. The CDR3 covers 14 residues. Germline CDR1 is SGHKS and CDR2 is YYEKEE (reference sequence). The CDR3 loop is CASSPDTNNQPQHF. The DNA of the CDR3 is TGTGCCAGCAGCCCTGACACCAACAATCAGCCCCAGCATTTT.

The chain recombines TRBV6-1 with TRBJ1-2, with 8 bases identical to TRBD1. J was trimmed by 2 bases and V by 4 bases; bases with no gene match: 9. The germline CDR1 and CDR2 sequences are MNHNS and SASEGT. CDR3 length: 16 residues. The CDR3 here is CASSVSPGGRNYGYTF. CDR3 nucleotides: TGTGCCAGCAGTGTTTCTCCAGGGGGCAGGAACTATGGCTACACCTTC.

The chain joins TRBV9 to TRBJ2-5; maybe TRBD1 (6 bases). CDR3 length equals 16 residues. V shed 3 bases and J shed 4 bases, with 19 bases lying between them. Germline lookup yields CDR1 SGDLS and CDR2 YYNGEE. The DNA for the CDR3 is TGTGCCAGCAGCGCCCTAGGGGGTCAGGGTGCAGAGACCCAGTACTTC. Translated, it gives CASSALGGQGAETQYF.

This chain links TRBV15 with TRBJ2-7, with D maybe TRBD1 (5 bases). Trimming removed 0 bases at V and 0 bases at J, with 24 bases between. The germline V gene has CDR1 LNHNV and CDR2 YYDKDF (reference sequence). The CDR3 is made up of 20 amino acids. The CDR3 reads CATSRDMGPRVPPSSYEQYF. The CDR3 nucleotides read TGTGCCACCAGCAGAGATATGGGGCCCCGTGTCCCCCCGAGCTCCTACGAGCAGTACTTC. The full variable domain, with the rest looked up from reference TRBV15 and TRBJ2-7, is DAMVIQNPRYQVTQFGKPVTLSCSQTLNHNVMYWYQQKSSQAPKLLFHYYDKDFNNEADTPDNFQSRRPNTSFCFLDIRSPGLGDTAMYLCATSRDMGPRVPPSSYEQYFGPGTRLTVT.

The chain carries TRBV11-2 and TRBJ2-7, with a weak D call TRBD1 (6 bases). The CDR3 covers 14 residues. Germline V gene sequence: CDR1 SGHAT, CDR2 FQNNGV. V dropped 3 bases and J dropped 1 base, with 10 bases sitting between them. The CDR3 here is CASSFAGTSYEQYF. CDR3 nucleotide sequence: TGTGCCAGCAGCTTCGCCGGGACATCCTACGAGCAGTACTTC.

The gene calls are TRBV7-2 and TRBJ2-1, with D perhaps matching TRBD2 (5 bases). Germline V gene data show CDR1 as SGHTA and CDR2 as FQGNSA. V lost 5 bases and J lost 5, with 13 bases in between. The CDR3 sequence is 14 residues long. The CDR3 DNA is TGTGCCAGCAGCCGAGGGCTAGCTAACAATGAGCAGTTCTTC. Translating it yields CASSRGLANNEQFF.

The chain carries TRBV28 and TRBJ2-7; TRBD1 aligns across 9 bases. This CDR3 comprises 15 residues. Germline loops: CDR1 MDHEN, CDR2 SYDVKM. V was clipped by 5 bases and J by 3 bases; unmatched bases: 8. The DNA for the CDR3 is TGTGCCAGCAGTCAACCGGGACAGGGCGTCTACGAGCAGTACTTC. Its translation: CASSQPGQGVYEQYF.

V is TRBV10-1 and J is TRBJ2-2; 9 bases match TRBD1. Looked up from germline, CDR1 is WNHNN and CDR2 is SYGVQD (reference sequence). The V segment lost 7 bases and the J segment 4 bases; nucleotides outside the gene matches: 7. This CDR3 region has 15 residues. CDR3 region: CASNTGTGPTGELFF. The CDR3 region has the DNA TGCGCCAGCAACACCGGGACAGGGCCCACCGGGGAGCTGTTTTTT.

The rearrangement uses TRBV5-6 and TRBJ2-3; 7 bases line up with TRBD2. Germline V gene sequence: CDR1 SGHDT, CDR2 YYEEEE. This CDR3 region has 14 residues. The ends lost 0 bases at V and 4 bases at J; junction bases unmatched: 2. This CDR3 reads CASSLASGADTQYF. The CDR3 DNA reads TGTGCCAGCAGCTTGGCTAGCGGTGCAGATACGCAGTATTTT.

The chain couples TRBV28 to TRBJ1-5; TRBD1 aligns across 7 bases. The CDR3 totals 14 residues. The J segment lost 4 bases and the V segment lost 6 bases, leaving 6 bases of the junction unmatched. Germline CDR1 and CDR2: MDHEN and SYDVKM. The CDR3 here is CASRETGFNQPQHF. The CDR3 DNA is TGTGCCAGCAGGGAGACAGGGTTTAATCAGCCCCAGCATTTT. Full variable domain (outside the CDR3, taken from reference TRBV28 and TRBJ1-5): DVKVTQSSRYLVKRTGEKVFLECVQDMDHENMFWYRQDPGLGLRLIYFSYDVKMKEKGDIPEGYSVSREKKERFSLILESASTNQTSMYLCASRETGFNQPQHFGDGTRLSIL.

A remark on this clone: A junction boundary mismatches the germline segment, possibly from a read error. The gene calls are TRBV7-2 and TRBJ2-3; possibly TRBD2 for D (6 bases). In germline, CDR1 is SGHTA, CDR2 FQGNSA. The CDR3 runs 13 residues. This CDR3 reads CASSLLELAERVF. For the CDR3, the DNA is TGTGCCAGCAGCTTATTAGAATTAGCGGAAAGAGTTTTT.

V is TRBV6-1 and J is TRBJ1-2; D might be TRBD1 (5 bases). Trimming pared 9 bases from V and 2 bases from J, leaving 10 bases between. Germline-derived CDR1 and CDR2 are MNHNS and SASEGT. The CDR3 totals 12 residues. CDR3 nucleotides: TGTGCCAGTCGACAGACCAACTATGGCTACACCTTC. This gives the protein CASRQTNYGYTF.

This clone was detected a few times. V gene TRBV6-1 combines with J gene TRBJ1-5, with D possibly matching TRBD1 (5 bases). The V end lost 8 bases, the J end lost 3 bases, and 11 bases lay between the germline ends. The CDR3 loop spans 13 amino acids. The germline CDR1 and CDR2 sequences are MNHNS and SASEGT. CDR3 residues: CASQTEVNQPQHF. CDR3 in DNA: TGTGCCAGCCAGACAGAAGTCAATCAGCCCCAGCATTTT.

A word on this clone: The sample carries other DNA sequences with the same CDR3. The genes are TRBV4-2 and TRBJ2-3; D not certain. The germline V and J ends were trimmed by 0 bases and 5 bases, with 3 bases remaining between them. Per germline, CDR1 LGHNA and CDR2 YNFKEQ. This CDR3 has 12 amino acids. CDR3 amino acids: CASSQDLDTQYF. CDR3 in DNA: TGTGCCAGCAGCCAAGATTTAGATACGCAGTATTTT.

The chain carries TRBV6-5 and TRBJ2-2; perhaps TRBD2 as D (5 bases). This CDR3 comprises 15 residues. The germline V gene has CDR1 MNHEY and CDR2 SVGAGI. Trimming removed 2 bases from V and 6 bases from J, with 13 bases in between. CDR3 sequence: CASSYQPGLAGELFF. CDR3 sequence (DNA): TGTGCCAGCAGTTACCAGCCGGGGTTGGCCGGGGAGCTGTTTTTT.

The chain recombines TRBV7-5 with TRBJ2-7. TRBV7-5 is a pseudogene locus. This CDR3 is 16 amino acids long. The CDR3 sequence is CVRSTAAGHEGYEQYF. The CDR3 DNA sequence: TGTGTCAGAAGTACGGCCGCGGGCCATGAGGGGTACGAGCAGTACTTC.

The V gene is TRBV18, the J gene TRBJ2-6; D may correspond to TRBD1 or TRBD2 (5 bases each). Germline CDR1 KGHSH, CDR2 LQKENI. Trimming left V 5 bases short and J 4 bases short, with 6 bases between. The CDR3 totals 13 residues. This CDR3 is CASSGDGANVLTF. The CDR3, as DNA: TGTGCCAGCTCAGGGGACGGGGCCAACGTCCTGACTTTC.

V is TRBV4-2 and J is TRBJ1-1; D is ambiguous. The V gene's germline CDR1 is LGHNA and CDR2 YNFKEQ. The CDR3 runs to 14 residues. Deletions cut 0 bases from V and 1 base from J, with 6 bases between. In DNA, the CDR3 is TGTGCCAGCAGCCAAGAGGGCCAGAACACTGAAGCTTTCTTT. Protein: CASSQEGQNTEAFF.